Presented here are 19 T cell receptor beta chains from one specimen sequenced in a study of CD8+ T cells in alopecia areata. The treatment here: oral pan-JAK inhibitor, 5-10 mg twice daily. As the sequencing template, cDNA was produced by extracting RNA and reverse transcribing it. Profiled with immunoSEQ multiplex PCR; TCRdb holds only in-frame clones, not every one. The table includes roughly 250,000 clones, 50% to 75% detected once. The sample was CD4+ T cells sorted from blood, taken around week 54, from a patient treated with tofacitinib. These receptor sequences come from a human donor with alopecia areata.

The rearrangement uses TRBV27 and TRBJ2-7; either TRBD1 or TRBD2 may fit D (5 bases each). The CDR3 has 12 residues. Per germline, CDR1 MNHEY and CDR2 SMNVEV (reference sequence). The ends were cut back, 8 bases at V and 3 bases at J, with 11 bases in the middle. The CDR3 loop is CASFGGDYEQYF. The CDR3 region has the DNA TGTGCCAGCTTTGGGGGAGACTACGAGCAGTACTTC.

A few counts support this clone. V gene TRBV7-2 combines with J gene TRBJ2-5; 8 nucleotides match TRBD2. The CDR3 loop spans 13 amino acids. The V gene's germline CDR1 is SGHTA and CDR2 FQGNSA. The V segment lost 6 bases and the J segment 5 bases; nucleotides outside the gene matches: 5. The DNA for the CDR3 is TGTGCCAGCAGGCGGACTAGCCGGGAGACCCAGTACTTC. Amino acid sequence: CASRRTSRETQYF.

The chain links TRBV30 to TRBJ2-7; D is unclear. V was trimmed by 1 base and J by 3 bases, leaving 10 bases between them. The CDR3 is 13 residues long. Looked up from germline, CDR1 is GTSNPN and CDR2 is SVGIG (reference sequence). CDR3 bases: TGTGCCTGGAGTGGCCTGGGGTTCTACGAGCAGTACTTC. Amino acid sequence: CAWSGLGFYEQYF.

The chain has TRBV29-1 and TRBJ2-3; D gene unclear. There are 14 residues in the CDR3. CDR1 is SQVTM and CDR2 is ANQGSEA in the germline V gene. Between the trimmed V and J ends, which lost 6 bases and 1 base, there was a span of 14 bases. CDR3: CSVGSHAGTDTQYF. CDR3 bases: TGCAGCGTAGGATCCCATGCCGGCACAGATACGCAGTATTTT.

The chain joins TRBV5-4 to TRBJ2-1; 9 nucleotides align to TRBD2. CDR3 length equals 18 residues. The V gene's germline CDR1 is SGHNT and CDR2 YYREEE (reference sequence). The ends lost 4 bases at V and 7 bases at J; junction bases unmatched: 18. The CDR3 spells CASSQGGARLAGWNEQFF. The CDR3 nucleotides are TGTGCCAGCAGCCAAGGCGGAGCTAGGCTAGCGGGGTGGAATGAGCAGTTCTTC.

The rearrangement uses TRBV9 and TRBJ1-3; D remains unclear. The CDR3 loop spans 16 amino acids. Germline CDR1 reads SGDLS; CDR2 reads YYNGEE. Trimming stripped 0 bases from V and 0 bases from J, with 10 bases between. The CDR3 coding sequence is TGTGCCAGCAGCGTAGAACAGATCAGCTCTGGAAACACCATATATTTT. This codes for CASSVEQISSGNTIYF.

The V call is TRBV15, the J call TRBJ2-2, with 9 bases that match TRBD2. The length of the CDR3 is 17 residues. J lost 1 base, V lost 1 base, and 4 bases had no gene match. Germline V gene lookup returns CDR1 LNHNV and CDR2 YYDKDF (reference sequence). CDR3 sequence reads: CATSRAGAGGNTGELFF. The CDR3 nucleotides are TGTGCCACCAGCAGAGCAGGAGCGGGGGGGAACACCGGGGAGCTGTTTTTT.

The chain's CDR3 is CATRTTGELFF. In DNA, the CDR3 is TGTGCCACCCGGACGACCGGGGAGCTGTTTTTT. V gene TRBV19 combines with J gene TRBJ2-2; D call uncertain. The V gene lost 10 bases and the J gene lost 5 bases, with 8 bases spanning the gap. From germline, CDR1 is LNHDA and CDR2 SQIVND (reference sequence). The CDR3 length is 11 residues.

V gene TRBV5-1 combines with J gene TRBJ2-3, with a tentative D call TRBD2 (5 bases). From germline, CDR1 is SGHRS and CDR2 YFSETQ. V was clipped by 0 bases and J by 1 base, with 12 bases between them. The length of the CDR3 is 16 residues. CDR3 sequence (DNA): TGCGCCAGCAGCTTGGGACTCGTTAGCGGCACAGATACGCAGTATTTT. This sequence encodes CASSLGLVSGTDTQYF.

This clone was seen a handful of times. This chain joins TRBV29-1 and TRBJ2-5; 8 nucleotides agree with TRBD2. The germline V gene encodes CDR1 SQVTM and CDR2 ANQGSEA. The CDR3 contains 13 residues. Trimming at V came to 4 bases and at J to 3 bases, leaving 4 bases not matched to a gene. DNA for the CDR3: TGCAGCGTTGCGCGGGGGGACAAAGAGACCCAGTACTTC. Translating gives CSVARGDKETQYF. Supplemented by reference TRBV29-1 and TRBJ2-5, the full variable domain reads SAVISQKPSRDICQRGTSLTIQCQVDSQVTMMFWYRQQPGQSLTLIATANQGSEATYESGFVIDKFPISRPNLTFSTLTVSNMSPEDSSIYLCSVARGDKETQYFGPGTRLLVL.

Comments on this clone: This specimen includes other DNA sequences encoding the same CDR3. The rearrangement links TRBV27 to TRBJ1-5; D not certain. Germline V CDR1 and CDR2: MNHEY, SMNVEV (reference sequence). Between the trimmed V and J ends, which lost 5 bases and 2 bases, there was a span of 10 bases. This CDR3 is built from 14 residues. The CDR3, as DNA: TGTGCCAGCAGTCTTCGGATCGGCAATCAGCCCCAGCATTTT. Its translation is CASSLRIGNQPQHF.

The CDR3 region is CASNQGVGETQYF. CDR3 sequence (DNA): TGTGCCAGCAACCAAGGAGTTGGAGAGACCCAGTACTTC. The chain joins TRBV2 to TRBJ2-5, with D unresolved. From germline, CDR1 is SNHLY and CDR2 FYNNEI. The length of the CDR3 is 13 residues. Trimming pared 7 bases from V and 4 bases from J, leaving 13 bases between.

CDR3 sequence reads: CASSADRGFVDGYTF. Written as DNA, the CDR3 is TGTGCCAGCAGTGCTGACAGGGGTTTTGTCGATGGCTACACCTTC. The V call is TRBV27, the J call TRBJ1-2, with 8 bases that match TRBD1. V trimming: 5 bases; J trimming: 6 bases; junction bases outside the gene matches: 11. Germline loops: CDR1 MNHEY, CDR2 SMNVEV (reference sequence). The CDR3 consists of 15 residues.

This clone was counted only a few times. The chain carries TRBV29-1 and TRBJ2-5; D call uncertain. This CDR3 contains 13 residues. Germline CDR1 reads SQVTM; CDR2 reads ANQGSEA. Trimming removed 4 bases at V and 0 bases at J, with 9 bases between. CDR3 region: CSVAQTYQETQYF. The CDR3 nucleotides are TGCAGCGTTGCGCAGACCTACCAAGAGACCCAGTACTTC.

The genes are TRBV7-3 and TRBJ1-6; D is unresolved. The germline V gene has CDR1 SGHTA and CDR2 FQGTGA. The CDR3 contains 13 residues. V lost 1 base and J 7 bases, leaving 5 bases between the germline ends. The CDR3 region has the DNA TGTGCCAGCAGCTTAAGCAGAAATTCACCCCTCCACTTT. It codes for CASSLSRNSPLHF.

There are a few counts of this clone. The chain couples TRBV30 to TRBJ2-2, with 8 bases fitting TRBD2. Trimming cost V 2 bases and J 4 bases; bases outside gene matches: 6. The germline V gene has CDR1 GTSNPN and CDR2 SVGIG (reference sequence). This CDR3 region has 15 residues. CDR3 residues: CAWSTPGGGTGELFF. CDR3 bases: TGTGCCTGGAGTACCCCGGGAGGGGGCACCGGGGAGCTGTTTTTT.

A few counts support this clone. The rearrangement joins TRBV11-2 to TRBJ2-3; TRBD2 agrees at 10 bases. Trimming took 1 base from V and 2 from J; bases not matched to a gene: 3. The CDR3 is 16 amino acids. Per the germline V gene, CDR1 is SGHAT and CDR2 is FQNNGV. As DNA, the CDR3 is TGTGCCAGCAGCTTAGGGACTAGCGGAACCACAGATACGCAGTATTTT. It translates to CASSLGTSGTTDTQYF.

In its sample, this clone was seen a few times. The same CDR3 arises from other DNA sequences in this sample as well. This chain connects TRBV10-3 to TRBJ2-3, with D uncertain. The CDR3 totals 12 residues. Trimming cost V 4 bases and J 3 bases, with 5 bases left between them. In germline, CDR1 is ENHRY, CDR2 SYGVKD. CDR3 amino acids: CAISGSTDTQYF. Here the CDR3 DNA reads TGTGCCATCAGTGGATCGACAGATACGCAGTATTTT.

In nucleotides, the CDR3 is TGTGCCAGCGGGCTAAGGGGCAATCAGCCCCAGCATTTT. Protein sequence: CASGLRGNQPQHF. The J gene is TRBJ1-5, the V gene TRBV7-2, with unresolved D. Trimming pared 8 bases from V and 2 bases from J, leaving 10 bases between. This CDR3 region has 13 residues. Per the germline V gene, CDR1 is SGHTA and CDR2 is FQGNSA. The full variable domain, in which reference TRBV7-2 and TRBJ1-5 provide the parts outside the CDR3, is GAGVSQSPSNKVTEKGKDVELRCDPISGHTALYWYRQSLGQGLEFLIYFQGNSAPDKSGLPSDRFSAERTGGSVSTLTIQRTQQEDSAVYLCASGLRGNQPQHFGDGTRLSIL.